This is a list of T cell receptor beta chains from one sample in a study of T cells in Graves' hyperthyroidism and ophthalmopathy. TCRdb re-analysed the multiplex PCR reads in MiXCR, keeping a single row per CDR3 protein. The sample holds about 480,000 distinct CDR3 sequences, approximately 14% seen once. Sequenced input: blood. The receptors derive from a woman younger than 35 with Graves' hyperthyroidism. Each CDR3 is given with its conserved first and last residue. The D gene is left open where the match is weak. The size entry is marked missing in some rows and otherwise reads once, few, many or a size class.

clone_size: few
d_call: .
v_call: TRBV5-1
j_call: TRBJ2-3
cdr3_aa: CASSGGTNLHTDTQYF
cdr3_nt: TGCGCCAGCAGCGGCGGGACCAACCTTCACACAGATACGCAGTATTTT

clone_size: many
d_call: .
v_call: TRBV10-3
j_call: TRBJ2-3
cdr3_aa: CAISEKSREDTQYF
cdr3_nt: TGTGCCATCAGTGAGAAGTCGAGAGAGGATACGCAGTATTTT

clone_size: many
d_call: .
v_call: TRBV12-3/TRBV12-4
j_call: TRBJ2-3
cdr3_aa: CASSPRTVLPTDTQYF
cdr3_nt: TGTGCCAGCAGTCCTAGGACAGTTCTACCCACAGATACGCAGTATTTT

clone_size: many
d_call: .
v_call: TRBV20-1
j_call: TRBJ2-1
cdr3_aa: CSASTVGQLHNEQFF
cdr3_nt: TGCAGTGCTAGTACGGTTGGGCAGTTACACAATGAGCAGTTCTTC

clone_size: .
d_call: .
v_call: TRBV7-3
j_call: TRBJ1-2
cdr3_aa: CASSPQSGYGYTF
cdr3_nt: TGTGCCAGCAGTCCCCAGTCGGGATATGGCTACACCTTC

clone_size: few
d_call: TRBD2
v_call: TRBV29-1
j_call: TRBJ2-1
cdr3_aa: CSVDRAGGGGEQFF
cdr3_nt: TGCAGCGTTGATAGGGCGGGAGGGGGTGGTGAGCAGTTCTTC

clone_size: .
d_call: .
v_call: TRBV5-1
j_call: TRBJ1-4
cdr3_aa: CASRRVEATNEKLFF
cdr3_nt: TGCGCCAGCAGACGGGTAGAGGCAACCAATGAAAAACTGTTTTTT

clone_size: many
d_call: TRBD1
v_call: TRBV13
j_call: TRBJ1-5
cdr3_aa: CASSLGAGGVQPQHF
cdr3_nt: TGTGCCAGCAGCTTAGGTGCAGGGGGGGTTCAGCCCCAGCATTTT

clone_size: .
d_call: .
v_call: TRBV15
j_call: TRBJ1-5
cdr3_aa: CATSQLARTNRYSNQPQHF
cdr3_nt: TGTGCCACCAGTCAATTAGCCCGCACAAACAGATATAGCAATCAGCCCCAGCATTTT

clone_size: many
d_call: TRBD2
v_call: TRBV11-2
j_call: TRBJ2-1
cdr3_aa: CASSSFLAAAGLYNEQFF
cdr3_nt: TGTGCCAGCAGCTCTTTCCTAGCGGCTGCGGGCCTCTACAATGAGCAGTTCTTC

clone_size: few
d_call: TRBD2
v_call: TRBV3-1
j_call: TRBJ2-7
cdr3_aa: CASSLGTRYEQYF
cdr3_nt: TGTGCCAGCAGCCTTGGGACTAGATACGAGCAGTACTTC

clone_size: .
d_call: .
v_call: TRBV14
j_call: TRBJ2-5
cdr3_aa: CASSPEWGPQETQYF
cdr3_nt: TGTGCCAGCAGCCCCGAGTGGGGGCCCCAAGAGACCCAGTACTTC

clone_size: .
d_call: .
v_call: TRBV6-2/TRBV6-3
j_call: TRBJ1-5
cdr3_aa: CASTLGQGGQPQHF
cdr3_nt: TGTGCCAGCACCCTGGGGCAGGGTGGTCAGCCCCAGCATTTT